The 4 T cell receptor beta chains listed next were all sequenced from one sample in a study of breast tumors, draining lymph nodes, adjacent tissues. Samples came from axillary lymph nodes draining the breast cancer. TCRdb re-called the multiplex PCR reads with MiXCR, one entry per CDR3 protein. The table includes about 200,000 distinct CDR3 sequences, approximately 30% detected once. Sample: axillary lymph node tissue. Source of these receptors: a female donor with breast cancer. Some clones in this sample may be carry-over from other donors' samples.

In this sample, this clonotype turned up once. V gene TRBV2 combines with J gene TRBJ2-2; D not certain. CDR3 length: 15 residues. Trimming removed 5 bases at V and 1 base at J, with 11 bases between. Germline V CDR1 and CDR2: SNHLY, FYNNEI. The CDR3 sequence: CASSWDHLNTGELFF. Here the CDR3 DNA reads TGTGCCAGCAGTTGGGATCACCTGAACACCGGGGAGCTGTTTTTT.

A remark on this clonotype: This may arise from a read error, as a much more abundant clone is one base away. V and J are TRBV6-5 and TRBJ1-4; D not certain. The CDR3 sequence is 14 residues long. V lost 2 bases and J lost 5, with 9 bases in between. Germline V gives CDR1 MNHEY, CDR2 SVGAGI. The CDR3 loop is CASSYPRENEKLFF. As DNA, the CDR3 is TGTGCCAGCAGTTACCCGCGAGAGAATGAAAAACTGTTTTTT.

This clonotype was counted between two and nine times. As DNA, the CDR3 is TGCGCCAGCAGCCAAGGGACAGTAGCCAAAAACATTCAGTACTTC. Its translation is CASSQGTVAKNIQYF. The chain links TRBV4-1 to TRBJ2-4; D might be TRBD1 (6 bases). From germline, CDR1 is MGHRA and CDR2 YSYEKL. This CDR3 region has 15 residues. V was trimmed by 1 base and J by 0 bases, leaving 7 bases between them.

In this sample, this clonotype turned up many times. The genes are TRBV9 and TRBJ1-4, with D possibly TRBD1 on 5 matching bases. The CDR3 spans 14 residues. Germline CDR1 reads SGDLS; CDR2 reads YYNGEE. Trimming cost V 3 bases and J 7 bases, with 13 bases left between them. This CDR3 is CASSAGGTVEKLFF. Here the CDR3 DNA reads TGTGCCAGCAGCGCGGGGGGGACCGTTGAAAAACTGTTTTTT.